A selection of T cell receptor beta chains follows, all from one sample in a study of shared clonotypes between healthy human individuals. Profiling relied on immunoSEQ multiplex PCR, and the TCRdb table lists in-frame clones only, not all of them. This repertoire shows 550,000 to 800,000 clones, about 90% found once; its top ten account for 34%. The specimen was memory CD8+ T cells from PBMCs. These receptor sequences come from a young man in good health. Some clones in this sample may be carry-over from other donors' samples. The CDR3 runs from the conserved cysteine through the conserved F or W. D genes are given only for firm matches. A row's size may be missing; if present it is once, few, many or a size class.

d_gene	j_gene	abundance	v_gene	CDR3nt	CDR3aa
NA	TRBJ1-2	once	TRBV2	TGTGCCAGCATGGGATCGCGAGGCTACACCTTC	CASMGSRGYTF
TRBD1	TRBJ2-1	NA	TRBV7-8	TGTGCCAGCAGCTCCCCGGGACAGGGGTACAATGAGCAGTTCTTC	CASSSPGQGYNEQFF
NA	TRBJ2-7	NA	TRBV19	TGTGCCAGTAGTTTTTCAGGTCGCGGGCAGTACTTC	CASSFSGRGQYF
NA	TRBJ1-5	NA	TRBV28	TGTGCCAGCAGTTTAATCCCCCCTGCAGTTTATAATAGCAATCAGCCCCAGCATTTT	CASSLIPPAVYNSNQPQHF
NA	TRBJ1-5	once	TRBV27	TGTGCCAGCAGGACCGGAACGGGAACCAATCAGCCCCAGCATTTT	CASRTGTGTNQPQHF
NA	TRBJ1-1	once	TRBV7-2	TGTGCCAGCAGCCTACACAGGAGAATGAACACTGAAGCTTTCTTT	CASSLHRRMNTEAFF
TRBD2	TRBJ2-1	NA	TRBV4-1	TGCGCCAGCAGCCAACTAGCGGTCAATGAGCAGTTCTTC	CASSQLAVNEQFF
NA	TRBJ2-1	NA	TRBV6-6	TGTGCCAGCAGTTACTCGCCGCGGACCGTCAATGAGCAGTTCTTC	CASSYSPRTVNEQFF
NA	TRBJ1-1	few	TRBV19	TGTGCCAGTAGTCTCTTTTGGAACACTGAAGCTTTCTTT	CASSLFWNTEAFF
TRBD2	TRBJ2-7	NA	TRBV4-1	TGCGCCAGCAGCCCCCGCCCTGGGAGGGGAAACTACGAGCAGTACTTC	CASSPRPGRGNYEQYF
NA	TRBJ2-2	NA	TRBV27	TGTGCCAGCAGTTTATCGGCCAGCACGACCGGGGAGCTGTTTTTT	CASSLSASTTGELFF
NA	TRBJ2-2	NA	TRBV4-3	TGCGCCAGCAGCCAAGATAAACAGGTGCACACCGGGGAGCTGTTTTTT	CASSQDKQVHTGELFF
NA	TRBJ1-2	NA	TRBV29-1	TGCAGCGTTGGGGCGAGGGGGGAATATGGCTACACCTTC	CSVGARGEYGYTF
TRBD1	TRBJ1-2	NA	TRBV27	TGTGCCAGCAGTACCCTGACAGGGAACTATGGCTACACCTTC	CASSTLTGNYGYTF
TRBD1	TRBJ1-2	NA	TRBV7-9	TGTGCCAGCAGCTTGGACAGGGGACAATCCTTC	CASSLDRGQSF
NA	TRBJ2-1	NA	TRBV28	TGTGCCAGCAGCACTAGAGGGGGTGAGCAGTTCTTC	CASSTRGGEQFF
NA	TRBJ1-1	NA	TRBV27	TGTGCCAGCAGTTTATCAGGCAGCACTGAAGCTTTCTTT	CASSLSGSTEAFF
TRBD1	TRBJ2-1	NA	TRBV28	TGTGCCAGCATAACCGAAACCGGGACAGGGGGCATCAATGAGCAGTTCTTC	CASITETGTGGINEQFF
TRBD1	TRBJ2-7	NA	TRBV27	TGTGCCAGCAGTATCCAGGGGGCGGGCCTCTACGAGCAGTACTTC	CASSIQGAGLYEQYF
TRBD1	TRBJ1-2	NA	TRBV7-9	TGTGCCAGCAGGCGTTCAACAGGGGGGTATGGCTACACCTTC	CASRRSTGGYGYTF
TRBD1	TRBJ2-7	NA	TRBV7-8	TGTGCCAGCAGCCCCCGGGACAGGGACTACGAGCAGTACTTC	CASSPRDRDYEQYF
NA	TRBJ2-7	NA	TRBV4-1	TGCGCCAGCAGCCAATCGGCGGGAAACTCCTACGAGCAGTACTTC	CASSQSAGNSYEQYF
NA	TRBJ2-1	NA	TRBV27	TGTGCCCGGGGGGAGCAGTTCTTC	CARGEQFF
NA	TRBJ2-7	NA	TRBV5-4	TGTGCCAGCAGCTCCGGGACCCAGGGATACGAGCAGTACTTC	CASSSGTQGYEQYF
TRBD1	TRBJ1-2	NA	TRBV7-2	TGTGCCAGCAGCTACGACAGGGGAGCTAACTATGGCTACACCTTC	CASSYDRGANYGYTF
TRBD1	TRBJ2-1	NA	TRBV4-1	TGCGCCAGCAGGACACGGACAGGGCACAATGAGCAGTTCTTC	CASRTRTGHNEQFF
NA	TRBJ2-7	NA	TRBV27	TGTGCCAGCAGTTTACGCGGGAATGCCTACGAGCAGTACTTC	CASSLRGNAYEQYF
TRBD2	TRBJ2-2	NA	TRBV9	TGTGCCAGCAGCGTAGCGGGAGGCCCGGGGACCGGGGAGCTGTTTTTT	CASSVAGGPGTGELFF
NA	TRBJ1-3	NA	TRBV15	TGTGCCACCAGCAGAGTCTGGACCGAAAGAAACTCTGGAAACACCATATATTTT	CATSRVWTERNSGNTIYF
TRBD1	TRBJ1-2	NA	TRBV27	TGTGCCAGCAGTCCCAGGACAGGGGTGGACTATGGCTACACCTTC	CASSPRTGVDYGYTF
TRBD1	TRBJ1-2	NA	TRBV29-1	TGCAGCGTGCAGGGGGCGCGGGGCTACACCTTC	CSVQGARGYTF
NA	TRBJ2-5	NA	TRBV7-9	TGTGCCAGCAACTCTCGAGACAGCTACGGAGAGACCCAGTACTTC	CASNSRDSYGETQYF
NA	TRBJ2-7	NA	TRBV28	TGTGCCAGCAGTTTAGACAGCTACGAGCAGTACTTC	CASSLDSYEQYF
NA	TRBJ1-1	NA	TRBV5-1	TGCGCCAGCAGCTTGGAGCAGGGATCAATGCCTGAAGCTTTCTTT	CASSLEQGSMPEAFF
TRBD2	TRBJ2-3	NA	TRBV15	TGTGCCACCAGCAGAGACCCTGTATGGGCTAGCGGGAACCCAGATACGCAGTATTTT	CATSRDPVWASGNPDTQYF
NA	TRBJ1-1	NA	TRBV27	TGTGCCAGCTCCGCGGTAACGAACACTGAAGCTTTCTTT	CASSAVTNTEAFF
TRBD2	TRBJ2-3	NA	TRBV4-3	TGCGCCAGCAGCCAAGATCTGGCTAGCGGGAGCACAGATACGCAGTATTTT	CASSQDLASGSTDTQYF
NA	TRBJ1-2	NA	TRBV7-8	TGTGCCAGCAGCTTAGTAGGGTCTTGGGGCTACACCTTC	CASSLVGSWGYTF
NA	TRBJ2-7	NA	TRBV30	TGTGCCTGGAGTTTTGGCTCCTACGAGCAGTACTTC	CAWSFGSYEQYF
NA	TRBJ2-7	NA	TRBV27	TGTGCCTCCTATCGCGGGCCAAATTACGAGCAGTACTTC	CASYRGPNYEQYF
TRBD2	TRBJ2-7	NA	TRBV27	TGTGCCAGCAGTTTATCCGTGGGGACTAGCGGCTCCTACGAGCAGTACTTC	CASSLSVGTSGSYEQYF